The text below deals with one T cell receptor beta chain. Its antigen remains unknown. Data came from immunoSEQ multiplex PCR; TCRdb stores just in-frame clones and leaves some out. The sample consists of about 35,000 clones, approximately 70% of them appearing once. Losses at the gene ends were 5 bases for V and 4 bases for J; bases not matched to a gene: 6. The CDR3 loop spans 15 amino acids. Germline V CDR1 and CDR2: SGHTA, FQGNSA. The data belong to a study of PD-1 blockade in classical Hodgkin lymphoma. There was relapse after autologous stem cell transplantation in every patient, and there was variation in brentuximab vedotin exposure. Points from the study as a whole: By C4D1 there was a significant rise in CD4+ TCR diversity but not in CD8+ TCR diversity.

Here the sequenced sample was peripheral blood mononuclear cells (PBMCs), taken before the second cycle of nivolumab. The receptor was isolated from a human donor with classical Hodgkin lymphoma. The chain couples TRBV7-2 to TRBJ2-1; 9 bases align to TRBD2. CDR3 protein: CASSQTSGKYNEQFF. CDR3 DNA: TGTGCCAGCAGCCAGACTAGCGGAAAATACAATGAGCAGTTCTTC.